This T cell receptor beta chain was observed in a study of blood T cell dynamics during melanoma immunotherapy. The protocol was immunoSEQ multiplex PCR, while the TCRdb copy is restricted to in-frame clones and leaves out a portion. The sample shows about 16,000 clones, 94% of them seen only once. Study-wide findings and caveats: Among sorted CD8+ subsets, immune-effector cells had the highest clonality and cell-free DNA similarity.

Time point here: week 3, after first cycle of checkpoint inhibitor. On this clone: The target antigen is unknown.

Germline V gene lookup returns CDR1 SEHNR and CDR2 FQNEAQ (reference sequence). V was trimmed by 7 bases and J by 5 bases, leaving 11 bases between them. The CDR3 spans 12 residues. V is TRBV7-9 and J is TRBJ1-1, with D tentatively TRBD1 (5 bases). The sample in question was effector memory CD8+ T cells from blood, obtained from a patient treated with checkpoint blockade. The sequence was collected from a human donor with melanoma. For the CDR3, the DNA is TGTGCCAGCAAACGCGGGGGGACTGAAGCTTTCTTT. It is translated as CASKRGGTEAFF.